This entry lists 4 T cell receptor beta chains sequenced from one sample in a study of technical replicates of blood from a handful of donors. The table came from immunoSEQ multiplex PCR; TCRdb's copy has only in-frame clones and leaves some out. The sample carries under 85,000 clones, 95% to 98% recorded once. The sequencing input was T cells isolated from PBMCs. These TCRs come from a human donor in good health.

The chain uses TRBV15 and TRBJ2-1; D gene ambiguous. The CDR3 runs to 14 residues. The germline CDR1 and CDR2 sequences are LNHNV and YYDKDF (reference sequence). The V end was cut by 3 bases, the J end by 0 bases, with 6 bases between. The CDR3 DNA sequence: TGTGCCACCAGCAGCACGAGCTCCTACAATGAGCAGTTCTTC. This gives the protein CATSSTSSYNEQFF. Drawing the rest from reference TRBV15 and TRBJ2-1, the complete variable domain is DAMVIQNPRYQVTQFGKPVTLSCSQTLNHNVMYWYQQKSSQAPKLLFHYYDKDFNNEADTPDNFQSRRPNTSFCFLDIRSPGLGDTAMYLCATSSTSSYNEQFFGPGTRLTVL.

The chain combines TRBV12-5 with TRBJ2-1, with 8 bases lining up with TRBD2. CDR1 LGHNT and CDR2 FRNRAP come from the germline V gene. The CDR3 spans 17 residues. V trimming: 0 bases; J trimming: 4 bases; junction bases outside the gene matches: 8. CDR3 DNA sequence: TGTGCTAGTGGTTTGGTGGCGGGGGGCCGTTTTTACAATGAGCAGTTCTTC. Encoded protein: CASGLVAGGRFYNEQFF.

The CDR3 DNA sequence: TGTGCCAGCAGTTTATTGTTGGGGAGCACTGAAGCTTTCTTT. This codes for CASSLLLGSTEAFF. The chain joins TRBV27 to TRBJ1-1; no clear D gene. Trimming stripped 1 base from V and 4 bases from J, with 10 bases between. The CDR3 is made up of 14 amino acids. Germline V lookup: CDR1 MNHEY, CDR2 SMNVEV (reference sequence).

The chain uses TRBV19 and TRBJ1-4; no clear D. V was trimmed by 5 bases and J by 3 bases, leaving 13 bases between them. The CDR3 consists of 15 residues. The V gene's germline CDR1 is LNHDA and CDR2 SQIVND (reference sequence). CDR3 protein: CASSPPGLANEKLFF. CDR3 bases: TGTGCCAGTAGTCCGCCAGGTTTGGCTAATGAAAAACTGTTTTTT.